This TCR beta chain was observed in a study of CD4 T cells in relation to SARS-CoV-2 and coronaviruses. About the study: Two subjects were Hispanic; patients were fewer than 10 males and a few females. Findings of the study overall: Pre-pandemic and post-infection samples never came from the same donor. The assay detects memory recall responses, not culture-primed primary responses.

Per the germline V gene, CDR1 is SNHLY and CDR2 is FYNNEI. The V and J ends lost 6 bases and 3 bases, in that order; junction bases with no gene match: 10. The CDR3 loop spans 16 amino acids. Assay: immunoSEQ multiplex PCR; the TCRdb copy retains only in-frame clones and omits some. The table shows fewer than 14,000 clones, with around 87% occurring only once. In the case of this clone: Its antigen is as yet unknown.

Cryopreserved PBMCs were CD4-enriched, then split into naive and memory cells. The chain joins TRBV2 to TRBJ2-2, with TRBD1 matching 7 bases. The sample taken for sequencing was naive CD4+ T cells from PBMCs. As to subset: naive CD4+ T cells isolated by negative enrichment. The origin of this receptor is an adult with COVID-19. CDR3 nucleotide sequence: TGTGCCAGCAGGGACAGGACAGTGTTGTACACCGGGGAGCTGTTTTTT. It is translated as CASRDRTVLYTGELFF.